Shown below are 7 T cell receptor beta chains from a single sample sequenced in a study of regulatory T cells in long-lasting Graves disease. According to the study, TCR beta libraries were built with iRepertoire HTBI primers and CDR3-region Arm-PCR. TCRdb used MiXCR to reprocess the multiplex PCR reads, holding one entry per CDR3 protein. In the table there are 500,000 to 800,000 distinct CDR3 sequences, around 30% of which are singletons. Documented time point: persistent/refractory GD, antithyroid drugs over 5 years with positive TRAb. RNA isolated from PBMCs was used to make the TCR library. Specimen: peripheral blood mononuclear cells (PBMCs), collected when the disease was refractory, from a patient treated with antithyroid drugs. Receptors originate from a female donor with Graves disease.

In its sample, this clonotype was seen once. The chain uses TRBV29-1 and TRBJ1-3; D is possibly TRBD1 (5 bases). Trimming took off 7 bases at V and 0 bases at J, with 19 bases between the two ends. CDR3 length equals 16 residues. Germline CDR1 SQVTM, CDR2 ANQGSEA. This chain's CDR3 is CSAFGANDFSGNTIYF. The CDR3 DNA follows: TGCAGCGCTTTTGGGGCTAACGATTTCTCTGGAAACACCATATATTTT. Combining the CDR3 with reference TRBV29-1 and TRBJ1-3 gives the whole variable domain SAVISQKPSRDICQRGTSLTIQCQVDSQVTMMFWYRQQPGQSLTLIATANQGSEATYESGFVIDKFPISRPNLTFSTLTVSNMSPEDSSIYLCSAFGANDFSGNTIYFGEGSWLTVV.

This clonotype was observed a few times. In DNA, the CDR3 is TGCAGCGTCAATACAGGGAGCGGCTACACCTTC. Amino acid sequence: CSVNTGSGYTF. This chain connects TRBV29-1 to TRBJ1-2; maybe TRBD1 (6 bases). The length of the CDR3 is 11 residues. Germline CDR1 is SQVTM and CDR2 is ANQGSEA. The V gene lost 6 bases and the J gene lost 8 bases, with 13 bases spanning the gap. The variable domain in full, completed from reference TRBV29-1 and TRBJ1-2, reads SAVISQKPSRDICQRGTSLTIQCQVDSQVTMMFWYRQQPGQSLTLIATANQGSEATYESGFVIDKFPISRPNLTFSTLTVSNMSPEDSSIYLCSVNTGSGYTFGSGTRLTVV.

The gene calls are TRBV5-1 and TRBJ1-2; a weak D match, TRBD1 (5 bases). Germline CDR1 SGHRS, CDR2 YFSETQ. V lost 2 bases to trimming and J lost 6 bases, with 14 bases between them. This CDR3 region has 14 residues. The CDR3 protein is CASSFTEGLNGYTF. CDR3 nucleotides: TGCGCCAGCAGCTTTACCGAGGGACTGAATGGCTACACCTTC.

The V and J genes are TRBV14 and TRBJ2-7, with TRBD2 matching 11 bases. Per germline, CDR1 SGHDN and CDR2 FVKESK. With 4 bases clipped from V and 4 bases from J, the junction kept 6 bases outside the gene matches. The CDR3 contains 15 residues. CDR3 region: CASSRVAGGPYEQYF. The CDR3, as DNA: TGTGCCAGCAGCCGAGTAGCGGGAGGGCCGTACGAGCAGTACTTC.

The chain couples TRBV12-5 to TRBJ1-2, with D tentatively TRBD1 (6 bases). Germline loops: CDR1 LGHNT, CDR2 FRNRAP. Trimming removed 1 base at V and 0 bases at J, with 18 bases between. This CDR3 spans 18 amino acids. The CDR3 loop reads CASGLGRQVRWANYGYTF. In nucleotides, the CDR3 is TGTGCTAGTGGTTTGGGTAGACAGGTCCGGTGGGCTAACTATGGCTACACCTTC.

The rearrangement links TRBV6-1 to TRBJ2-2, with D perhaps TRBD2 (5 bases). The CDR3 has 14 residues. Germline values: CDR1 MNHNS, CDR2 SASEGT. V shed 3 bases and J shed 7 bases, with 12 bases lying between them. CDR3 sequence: CASSEEVVSGELFF. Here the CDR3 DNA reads TGTGCCAGCAGTGAGGAGGTGGTTAGCGGGGAGCTGTTTTTT.

CDR3: CASSSTQGGDEQYF. CDR3 in DNA: TGTGCCAGCAGCTCCACCCAGGGGGGGGACGAGCAGTACTTC. The chain couples TRBV7-3 to TRBJ2-7; either TRBD1 or TRBD2 may supply D (7 bases each). With 4 bases removed from V and 5 bases from J, the gap between germline ends came to 15 bases. The CDR3 runs 14 residues. Germline CDR1 SGHTA, CDR2 FQGTGA.